These 18 T cell receptor beta chains came from one sample sequenced in a study of cytomegalovirus exposure and HLA in healthy donors. Both 60 Vbeta primers and 13 Jbeta primers went into the PCR. Clones were read by immunoSEQ multiplex PCR, and TCRdb kept only the in-frame ones, dropping some. Among about 130,000 clones listed, around 70% were seen once. Sequences were obtained from PBMCs. The receptors here all came from a man aged 25-40 years in good health and CMV-seropositive.

The chain is built from TRBV6-4 and TRBJ1-5, with 8 bases aligning to TRBD1. The germline CDR1 and CDR2 sequences are MRHNA and SNTAGT. The CDR3 runs 18 residues. After removal of 0 bases from V and 3 bases from J, the junction contained 10 bases not matched to a gene. The CDR3 sequence: CASSDSRWGQVFNQPQHF. CDR3 nucleotides: TGTGCCAGCAGTGACTCGAGATGGGGACAGGTGTTCAATCAGCCCCAGCATTTT.

The chain combines TRBV5-8 with TRBJ2-4; TRBD1 aligns across 11 bases. CDR3 size: 18 residues. V was clipped by 4 bases and J by 0 bases; unmatched bases: 9. The germline V gene has CDR1 SGHTS and CDR2 YDEGEE. The CDR3 DNA is TGTGCCAGCAGCCGGGACAGGGGGACTGCAGGAGCCAAAAACATTCAGTACTTC. Translating gives CASSRDRGTAGAKNIQYF.

This chain uses TRBV5-6 with TRBJ2-7; 12 bases fit TRBD2. Per the germline V gene, CDR1 is SGHDT and CDR2 is YYEEEE. CDR3 length: 15 amino acids. V dropped 0 bases and J dropped 6; count of bases not matched to a gene: 4. For the CDR3, the DNA is TGTGCCAGCAGCTTGGGGCTAGCGGGAGGGCGCGAGCAGTACTTC. Its translation is CASSLGLAGGREQYF.

The chain combines TRBV6-1 with TRBJ2-3; possibly TRBD1 for D (6 bases). This CDR3 is built from 14 residues. Germline V gene lookup returns CDR1 MNHNS and CDR2 SASEGT. V lost 3 bases, J lost 4 bases, and 11 bases lay in between. The DNA of the CDR3 is TGTGCCAGCAGTGAGGGGGCGCGGGCAGATACGCAGTATTTT. Encoded protein: CASSEGARADTQYF.

This clone was counted a few times. This chain joins TRBV4-2 and TRBJ2-3, with 9 nucleotides matching TRBD2. V lost 1 base, J lost 5 bases, and 7 bases stayed unmatched. There are 16 residues in the CDR3. Germline V gene sequence: CDR1 LGHNA, CDR2 YNFKEQ. The CDR3 reads CASSQGPAGGIDTQYF. The CDR3 DNA is TGTGCCAGCAGCCAAGGGCCGGCGGGAGGGATAGATACGCAGTATTTT.

The rearrangement joins TRBV11-2 to TRBJ1-3; TRBD1 is a possible D gene (5 bases). The CDR3 is 15 amino acids. V was clipped by 1 base and J by 0 bases, with 7 bases between them. From germline, CDR1 is SGHAT and CDR2 FQNNGV. The CDR3 DNA follows: TGTGCCAGCAGCTTAGGGGACTTCTCTGGAAACACCATATATTTT. Its protein product is CASSLGDFSGNTIYF.

This clone occurred once. The chain uses TRBV7-6 and TRBJ2-1; 9 bases align to TRBD2. CDR1 is SGHVS and CDR2 is FNYEAQ in the germline V gene. The V segment lost 5 bases and the J segment 4 bases; nucleotides outside the gene matches: 6. This CDR3 has 15 residues. The CDR3 DNA is TGTGCCAGCAGCCGCGGGAGGGCCAGATACAATGAGCAGTTCTTC. Translated: CASSRGRARYNEQFF.

The chain combines TRBV19 with TRBJ2-3; D is uncertain. V lost 5 bases and J 6 bases, leaving 12 bases between the germline ends. Germline V gene lookup returns CDR1 LNHDA and CDR2 SQIVND (reference sequence). The CDR3 spans 13 residues. Written as DNA, the CDR3 is TGTGCCAGTAGTCGTGCAGATTCCGATACGCAGTATTTT. Translation gives CASSRADSDTQYF.

The rearrangement links TRBV27 to TRBJ2-7, with TRBD1 matching 9 bases. CDR1 and CDR2 from the germline V gene are MNHEY and SMNVEV (reference sequence). This CDR3 region has 15 residues. J was trimmed by 2 bases and V by 6 bases; bases with no gene match: 8. CDR3 DNA sequence: TGTGCCAGCAGCGAATTCCGGGACAGGGCCTACGAGCAGTACTTC. As protein: CASSEFRDRAYEQYF.

This clone was observed a few times. This sequence joins TRBV15 and TRBJ1-5; D call uncertain. Germline loops: CDR1 LNHNV, CDR2 YYDKDF (reference sequence). Trimming removed 2 bases from V and 2 bases from J, with 10 bases in between. The CDR3 extends over 15 amino acids. CDR3 nucleotide sequence: TGTGCCACCAGCAGATTCCCTCCTGGCAATCAGCCCCAGCATTTT. Protein sequence: CATSRFPPGNQPQHF.

The chain uses TRBV28 and TRBJ2-7, with D maybe TRBD1 (7 bases). Trimming pared 9 bases from V and 7 bases from J, leaving 25 bases between. Per the germline V gene, CDR1 is MDHEN and CDR2 is SYDVKM. The CDR3 is 15 amino acids. The CDR3 spells CASFPQLGGGKEQYF. Here the CDR3 DNA reads TGTGCCAGTTTTCCTCAACTAGGGGGCGGGAAGGAGCAGTACTTC.

This clone came up a few times. The chain employs TRBV6-1 and TRBJ1-1; D ambiguous. In germline, CDR1 is MNHNS, CDR2 SASEGT. The CDR3 consists of 13 residues. V dropped 4 bases and J dropped 1 base, with 7 bases sitting between them. CDR3 residues: CASSVGENTEAFF. The CDR3 nucleotides are TGTGCCAGCAGTGTCGGGGAGAACACTGAAGCTTTCTTT.

A few counts support this clone. The chain carries TRBV11-2 and TRBJ2-7, with D possibly matching TRBD2 (7 bases). Trimming shortened V by 8 bases and J by 0 bases, and 14 bases separated the two germline ends. The CDR3 covers 14 residues. Germline-derived CDR1 and CDR2 are SGHAT and FQNNGV. This CDR3 is CASRRGGSSYEQYF. As DNA, the CDR3 is TGTGCCAGCCGTAGGGGGGGTAGCTCCTACGAGCAGTACTTC.

CDR3 sequence (DNA): TGTGCCATCAGTGAGTCCCAGGGTACAATCTATGGCTACACCTTC. This sequence encodes CAISESQGTIYGYTF. J is TRBJ1-2 and V is TRBV10-3; D might be TRBD1 (5 bases). V dropped 0 bases and J dropped 4 bases, with 12 bases sitting between them. The CDR3 consists of 15 residues. Germline V gene lookup returns CDR1 ENHRY and CDR2 SYGVKD.

The chain recombines TRBV18 with TRBJ2-1, with unresolved D. CDR3 length: 13 amino acids. Germline V gene sequence: CDR1 KGHSH, CDR2 LQKENI. Trimming shortened V by 1 base and J by 6 bases, and 7 bases separated the two germline ends. The chain's CDR3 is CASSPLRLNEQFF. The DNA for the CDR3 is TGTGCCAGCTCACCACTGAGACTCAATGAGCAGTTCTTC.

The chain joins TRBV5-1 to TRBJ2-5, with TRBD2 identical over 11 bases. CDR1 is SGHRS and CDR2 is YFSETQ in the germline V gene. V shed 1 base, J shed 4 bases, and the junction held 0 bases outside the gene matches. The CDR3 loop spans 14 amino acids. In DNA, the CDR3 is TGCGCCAGCAGCTTGCTAGCGGGAGGAGAGACCCAGTACTTC. Amino acids: CASSLLAGGETQYF.

This rearrangement joins TRBV5-1 to TRBJ1-4; unclear D gene. The V end lost 0 bases, the J end lost 12 bases, and 21 bases lay between the germline ends. The CDR3 totals 16 residues. Germline lookup yields CDR1 SGHRS and CDR2 YFSETQ. CDR3 DNA sequence: TGCGCCAGCAGCTTGGGCCCCGCCGGAGGAACGGAGGAACTGTTTTTT. Its translation: CASSLGPAGGTEELFF.

Only one count was recorded for this clone. V is TRBV6-1 and J is TRBJ1-1; D is perhaps TRBD1 (6 bases). Trimming took 5 bases from V and 5 from J, leaving 15 bases between them. Per germline, CDR1 MNHNS and CDR2 SASEGT. The CDR3 is made up of 14 amino acids. CDR3 coding DNA: TGTGCCAGCAGTCCGACTACAGGGACGACTGAAGCTTTCTTT. Translating it yields CASSPTTGTTEAFF.